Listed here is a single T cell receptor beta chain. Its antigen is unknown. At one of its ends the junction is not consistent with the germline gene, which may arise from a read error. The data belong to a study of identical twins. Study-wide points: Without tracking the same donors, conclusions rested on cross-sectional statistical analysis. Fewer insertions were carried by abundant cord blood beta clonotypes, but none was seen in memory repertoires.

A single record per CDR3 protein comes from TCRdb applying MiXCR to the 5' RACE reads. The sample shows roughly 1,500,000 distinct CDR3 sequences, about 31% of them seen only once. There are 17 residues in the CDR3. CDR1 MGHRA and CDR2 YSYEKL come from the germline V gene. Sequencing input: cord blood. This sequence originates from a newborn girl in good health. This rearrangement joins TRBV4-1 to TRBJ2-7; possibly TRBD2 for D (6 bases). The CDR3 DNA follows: TGTGCCAGCAGCCATGCCCGGGACTTATTTTCCTACAATGAGCAGTACTTC. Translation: CASSHARDLFSYNEQYF.